This TCR beta chain was sequenced during a study of neoadjuvant nivolumab and ipilimumab in lung cancer. Findings and caveats of the study: Resected tumors had greater TCR richness and clonality than uninvolved lung. Pretherapy blood TCR richness correlated positively with resected tumor richness.

Here immunoSEQ multiplex PCR was the method, and the copy in TCRdb shows in-frame clones only, minus some. The sample includes 5,000 or so clones, 73% seen only once; the top ten take under 12%. As regards this clone: Its antigen is undetermined.

Per germline, CDR1 SGHDT and CDR2 YYEEEE. The CDR3 runs to 16 residues. The V and J ends lost 4 bases and 0 bases respectively, with 11 bases between them. The specimen was tumor tissue, collected after neoadjuvant nivolumab, alone or with ipilimumab, at or shortly before surgery. The chain employs TRBV5-6 and TRBJ2-6; D call uncertain. This clonotype originated in an adult with non-small cell lung cancer. The DNA of the CDR3 is TGTGCCAGCAGCCTCCTCGTTCGCTCTGGGGCCAACGTCCTGACTTTC. Translated, it gives CASSLLVRSGANVLTF.